This T cell receptor (beta chain) stems from a study of T cell responses to AZD1222 COVID-19 vaccine. Libraries were prepared by immunoSEQ multiplex PCR; TCRdb keeps only in-frame clonotypes and omits some of them. The sample gives 90,000 to 120,000 clones, over 75% of which show up once; about 8.7% is in the top ten. The germline V and J ends were trimmed by 3 bases and 6 bases, with 18 bases remaining between them. This CDR3 contains 15 residues. Germline lookup yields CDR1 MNHEY and CDR2 SVGEGT. This rearrangement joins TRBV6-2 or TRBV6-3 to TRBJ2-7; D perhaps matches TRBD2 (6 bases). This clonotype originated in an adult in good health. The input for sequencing was peripheral blood, taken on day 0 of AZD1222 vaccination. CDR3 protein: CASSYGRTGEGEQYF. Written as DNA, the CDR3 is TGTGCCAGCAGTTATGGGAGGACGGGAGAAGGCGAGCAGTACTTC.